This passage covers 7 T cell receptor beta chains from one sample sequenced in a study of shared clonotypes between healthy human individuals. Here immunoSEQ multiplex PCR was the method, and the copy in TCRdb shows in-frame clones only, minus some. In the table there are 640,000 or so clones, 60% to 80% of which are singletons. The sequencing sample was made of memory CD4+ T cells sorted from blood. Documented subset: CD45RA-negative fraction. Receptors originate from a woman aged 30 to 39 in good health.

Note on this clone: Relative to the germline gene, one junction end is altered; a read error may explain this. This chain links TRBV2 with TRBJ2-3; D may be TRBD2 (6 bases). Germline-derived CDR1 and CDR2 are SNHLY and FYNNEI. The CDR3 spans 14 residues. The CDR3 is CAGSEASGTDTQYF. The CDR3 DNA is TGTGCCGGCAGTGAGGCTAGCGGCACAGATACGCAGTATTTT.

This clone was seen a single time. The J gene is TRBJ1-1, the V gene TRBV5-4; D gene ambiguous. The CDR3 loop spans 16 amino acids. Trimming removed 4 bases from V and 2 bases from J, with 18 bases in between. Germline V gene data show CDR1 as SGHNT and CDR2 as YYREEE (reference sequence). Here the CDR3 DNA reads TGTGCCAGCAGCGCGGGCCTACCGAAGGGAAACACTGAAGCTTTCTTT. Its protein is CASSAGLPKGNTEAFF.

The chain employs TRBV19 and TRBJ2-1; the D gene is possibly TRBD1 (5 bases). Looked up from germline, CDR1 is LNHDA and CDR2 is SQIVND (reference sequence). The CDR3 runs 15 residues. Trimming left V 2 bases short and J 7 bases short, with 15 bases between. The CDR3 DNA follows: TGTGCCAGTAGTATAATAGGGGCAGAACGGAATGAGCAGTTCTTC. Encoded protein: CASSIIGAERNEQFF.

The CDR3 is CASSATGGYYEQYF. CDR3 coding DNA: TGTGCCAGCAGCGCGACGGGGGGTTACTACGAGCAGTACTTC. The chain joins TRBV4-2 to TRBJ2-7; 7 positions agree with TRBD2. The CDR3 runs to 14 residues. V was clipped by 5 bases and J by 3 bases; unmatched bases: 7. Germline-derived CDR1 and CDR2 are LGHNA and YNFKEQ.

Written as DNA, the CDR3 is TGCAGTGCTAATAAGAACACTGAAGCTTTCTTT. Translated, it gives CSANKNTEAFF. This chain joins TRBV20-1 and TRBJ1-1; the D is unclear. The CDR3 is made up of 11 amino acids. V gave up 4 bases and J gave up 1 base, with 4 bases separating them. Germline V gene lookup returns CDR1 DFQATT and CDR2 SNEGSKA (reference sequence).

In DNA, the CDR3 is TGCGCCAGCAGTCAAGCAGGGGCAATCATCGGTGAGCAGTTCTTC. It is translated as CASSQAGAIIGEQFF. The chain has TRBV23-1 and TRBJ2-1; maybe TRBD1 (6 bases). TRBV23-1 is designated an ORF whose function remains uncertain. The V gene lost 2 bases and the J gene lost 9 bases, with 17 bases spanning the gap. The CDR3 is made up of 15 amino acids.

Note on this clone: This same CDR3 is encoded by further DNA sequences in the sample. V gene TRBV18 combines with J gene TRBJ1-1; D is undetermined. Germline CDR1 and CDR2: KGHSH and LQKENI. There are 11 residues in the CDR3. The V and J ends lost 6 bases and 4 bases respectively, with 6 bases between them. The CDR3 here is CASSVGTEAFF. CDR3 DNA sequence: TGTGCCAGCTCCGTGGGCACTGAAGCTTTCTTT.